Following are 23 T cell receptor beta chains from one sample sequenced in a study of blood T cell repertoires in COVID-19. The table came from immunoSEQ multiplex PCR; TCRdb's copy has only in-frame clones and leaves some out. There are roughly 170,000 clones in the sample; more than 70% occur only once, and about 4% lies in the top ten. Sample: PBMCs or T cells enriched from blood (not recorded which). The receptors stem from a woman aged 45 to 65 in a cohort exposed to, infected with or recovered from COVID-19 (not recorded which).

The chain recombines TRBV18 with TRBJ1-2, with a tentative D call TRBD1 (5 bases). The germline V and J ends were trimmed by 0 bases and 8 bases, with 16 bases remaining between them. The CDR3 loop spans 15 amino acids. From germline, CDR1 is KGHSH and CDR2 LQKENI. In DNA, the CDR3 is TGTGCCAGCTCACCACCCGGGTCCGGCCGGGGGGGCTACACCTTC. It encodes CASSPPGSGRGGYTF.

This sequence joins TRBV3-1 (or the pseudogene TRBV3-2) and TRBJ1-1; D may be TRBD1 (5 bases). This CDR3 is 13 amino acids long. Trimming took off 0 bases at V and 11 bases at J, with 13 bases between the two ends. Germline CDR1 reads LGHDT; CDR2 reads YNNKEL (reference sequence). DNA for the CDR3: TGTGCCAGCAGCCAAGATATAGGGGTAGGTGCTTTCTTT. Its protein is CASSQDIGVGAFF.

The V gene is TRBV2, the J gene TRBJ2-3; D possibly corresponds to TRBD2 (6 bases). The CDR3 is 16 amino acids. The germline CDR1 and CDR2 sequences are SNHLY and FYNNEI. The V end lost 2 bases, the J end lost 2 bases, and 14 bases lay between the germline ends. Here the CDR3 reads CASSESAGRFTDTQYF. The CDR3 DNA reads as TGTGCCAGCAGTGAATCGGCGGGACGGTTCACAGATACGCAGTATTTT. Complete variable domain (other parts from reference TRBV2 and TRBJ2-3): EPEVTQTPSHQVTQMGQEVILRCVPISNHLYFYWYRQILGQKVEFLVSFYNNEISEKSEIFDDQFSVERPDGSNFTLKIRSTKLEDSAMYFCASSESAGRFTDTQYFGPGTRLTVL.

The chain combines TRBV14 with TRBJ2-3, with D unclear. Germline CDR1 reads SGHDN; CDR2 reads FVKESK. This CDR3 is built from 15 residues. The V end lost 0 bases, the J end lost 2 bases, and 9 bases lay between the germline ends. This CDR3 reads CASSQDNYATDTQYF. In nucleotides, the CDR3 is TGTGCCAGCAGCCAAGATAACTACGCCACAGATACGCAGTATTTT.

The rearrangement joins TRBV7-9 to TRBJ1-2, with 10 bases aligning to TRBD1. In germline, CDR1 is SEHNR, CDR2 FQNEAQ (reference sequence). This CDR3 is 15 amino acids long. V dropped 5 bases and J dropped 8; count of bases not matched to a gene: 11. CDR3 loop: CASSLSPGQGYGYTF. The CDR3 coding sequence is TGTGCCAGCAGCCTCAGCCCGGGACAGGGGTACGGCTACACCTTC. Supplemented by reference TRBV7-9 and TRBJ1-2, the full variable domain reads DTGVSQNPRHKITKRGQNVTFRCDPISEHNRLYWYRQTLGQGPEFLTYFQNEAQLEKSRLLSDRFSAERPKGSFSTLEIQRTEQGDSAMYLCASSLSPGQGYGYTFGSGTRLTVV.

The V gene is TRBV19, the J gene TRBJ1-1; D is perhaps TRBD1 (6 bases). Germline CDR1 and CDR2: LNHDA and SQIVND (reference sequence). This CDR3 spans 13 amino acids. V was trimmed by 7 bases and J by 3 bases, leaving 12 bases between them. The chain's CDR3 is CASKVGGDTEAFF. For the CDR3, the DNA is TGTGCCAGTAAGGTAGGGGGGGACACTGAAGCTTTCTTT.

This chain links TRBV3-1 (or the pseudogene TRBV3-2) with TRBJ2-3; TRBD2 matches at 8 bases. This CDR3 is built from 15 residues. CDR1 is LGHDT and CDR2 is YNNKEL in the germline V gene (reference sequence). J lost 1 base, V lost 4 bases, and 4 bases had no gene match. CDR3 sequence reads: CASSLNSGGTDTQYF. As DNA, the CDR3 is TGTGCCAGCAGCCTGAATAGCGGGGGCACAGATACGCAGTATTTT.

The V gene is TRBV11-2, the J gene TRBJ2-5; 13 bases line up with TRBD2. The V segment lost 5 bases and the J segment 9 bases; nucleotides outside the gene matches: 15. CDR1 and CDR2 from the germline V gene are SGHAT and FQNNGV. This CDR3 contains 17 residues. The CDR3 sequence is CASSLGLAGAQGESQYF. In DNA, the CDR3 is TGTGCCAGCAGCCTTGGACTAGCGGGAGCCCAAGGAGAATCCCAGTACTTC.

This chain joins TRBV11-3 and TRBJ2-3, with 10 bases aligning to TRBD2. V lost 5 bases, J lost 2 bases, and 7 bases stayed unmatched. Germline lookup yields CDR1 SGHNT and CDR2 YENEEA. The CDR3 is made up of 16 amino acids. The CDR3: CASSLTSGFSTDTQYF. In nucleotides, the CDR3 is TGTGCCAGCAGCCTGACTAGCGGGTTCTCCACAGATACGCAGTATTTT.

The chain couples TRBV5-6 to TRBJ1-3; 8 bases agree with TRBD1. The CDR3 length is 15 residues. V gave up 6 bases and J gave up 0 bases; unmatched junction bases: 5. CDR1 and CDR2 from the germline V gene are SGHDT and YYEEEE. CDR3 in amino acids: CASNRQGSSGNTIYF. CDR3 DNA sequence: TGTGCCAGCAACCGACAGGGGAGCTCTGGAAACACCATATATTTT.

The chain has TRBV5-1 and TRBJ1-5; 7 bases agree with TRBD1. The germline gives CDR1 SGHRS, CDR2 YFSETQ. V dropped 4 bases and J dropped 5; count of bases not matched to a gene: 9. The CDR3 is 15 amino acids. The CDR3 is CASSPDGTADQPQHF. The CDR3 DNA reads TGCGCCAGCAGCCCAGACGGGACAGCGGATCAGCCCCAGCATTTT.

The chain uses TRBV28 and TRBJ2-1, with 11 bases that match TRBD2. This CDR3 comprises 17 residues. Trimming cost V 5 bases and J 0 bases; bases outside gene matches: 6. The germline CDR1 and CDR2 sequences are MDHEN and SYDVKM. The CDR3 DNA reads as TGTGCCAGCAGTCCTCTAGCGGGGGGCTTCTCCTACAATGAGCAGTTCTTC. As protein: CASSPLAGGFSYNEQFF.

The J gene is TRBJ2-7, the V gene TRBV5-1; 8 bases align to TRBD2. J was trimmed by 2 bases and V by 4 bases; bases with no gene match: 8. CDR3 length: 15 residues. Germline CDR1 is SGHRS and CDR2 is YFSETQ. The CDR3 here is CASSREGGAPYEQYF. Written as DNA, the CDR3 is TGCGCCAGCAGCCGGGAGGGAGGGGCGCCCTACGAGCAGTACTTC.

The V and J genes are TRBV27 and TRBJ2-7; 9 nucleotides align to TRBD1. J was trimmed by 3 bases and V by 8 bases; bases with no gene match: 2. CDR3 length: 12 amino acids. The germline gives CDR1 MNHEY, CDR2 SMNVEV (reference sequence). The CDR3 spells CASGQGYYEQYF. CDR3 nucleotides: TGTGCCAGCGGACAGGGGTACTACGAGCAGTACTTC.

This chain uses TRBV7-3 with TRBJ1-3; TRBD1 is a possible D gene (5 bases). This CDR3 region has 14 residues. Trimming stripped 4 bases from V and 0 bases from J, with 7 bases between. Germline V gene sequence: CDR1 SGHTA, CDR2 FQGTGA. The CDR3 sequence is CASSSGHSGNTIYF. The CDR3 nucleotides read TGTGCCAGCAGCTCCGGACACTCTGGAAACACCATATATTTT. The whole variable domain, filled in from reference TRBV7-3 and TRBJ1-3, reads GAGVSQTPSNKVTEKGKYVELRCDPISGHTALYWYRQSLGQGPEFLIYFQGTGAADDSGLPNDRFFAVRPEGSVSTLKIQRTERGDSAVYLCASSSGHSGNTIYFGEGSWLTVV.

CDR3 nucleotides: TGTGCCAGCAGTTATGAGACTAGCGGGAGGAGGGATACGCAGTATTTT. It encodes CASSYETSGRRDTQYF. The chain uses TRBV6-6 and TRBJ2-3; 13 nucleotides agree with TRBD2. V lost 3 bases to trimming and J lost 6 bases; unmatched junction nucleotides: 6. The germline V gene encodes CDR1 MNHNY and CDR2 SVGAGI (reference sequence). This CDR3 is 16 amino acids long.

The gene calls are TRBV6-5 and TRBJ2-7; TRBD1 agrees at 9 bases. The germline V gene encodes CDR1 MNHEY and CDR2 SVGAGI. The CDR3 sequence is 13 residues long. V gave up 6 bases and J gave up 3 bases; unmatched junction bases: 3. The CDR3 here is CASRGTGNYEQYF. In nucleotides, the CDR3 is TGTGCCAGCAGGGGGACAGGGAACTACGAGCAGTACTTC.

The chain has TRBV29-1 and TRBJ2-5; tentatively, D is TRBD1 (6 bases). The CDR3 has 11 residues. The V end lost 8 bases, the J end lost 5 bases, and 12 bases lay between the germline ends. Germline-derived CDR1 and CDR2 are SQVTM and ANQGSEA. In nucleotides, the CDR3 is TGCAGCCTCAGGGGTCGGGAGACCCAGTACTTC. Protein: CSLRGRETQYF.

CDR3 bases: TGTGCCTGGAGTCCGGACAGAGGGTGGGGCGAGCAGTACTTC. It codes for CAWSPDRGWGEQYF. This chain uses TRBV30 with TRBJ2-7; weak D call: TRBD1 (6 bases). Germline CDR1 is GTSNPN and CDR2 is SVGIG (reference sequence). V was pared by 2 bases and J by 6 bases, with 17 bases between. CDR3 size: 14 residues.

This chain connects TRBV3-1 (or the pseudogene TRBV3-2) to TRBJ2-1; 10 bases fit TRBD2. From germline, CDR1 is LGHDT and CDR2 YNNKEL (reference sequence). The V gene end was trimmed by 0 bases and the J gene end by 5 bases; junction bases not matched to a gene: 4. This CDR3 is built from 16 residues. The CDR3 spells CASSQEGLALDNEQFF. The CDR3 DNA sequence: TGTGCCAGCAGCCAAGAGGGACTAGCGTTAGACAATGAGCAGTTCTTC.

The gene calls are TRBV28 and TRBJ2-4; weak D call: TRBD1 (6 bases). The V gene lost 3 bases and the J gene lost 1 base, with 13 bases spanning the gap. There are 16 residues in the CDR3. Per the germline V gene, CDR1 is MDHEN and CDR2 is SYDVKM. CDR3 residues: CASSLAGVSAKNIQYF. In nucleotides, the CDR3 is TGTGCCAGCAGTTTGGCAGGGGTGAGTGCCAAAAACATTCAGTACTTC.

J is TRBJ2-1 and V is TRBV5-1, with a possible D match to TRBD2 (5 bases). Germline V gene sequence: CDR1 SGHRS, CDR2 YFSETQ. CDR3 length: 13 residues. The germline V and J ends were trimmed by 4 bases and 12 bases, with 17 bases remaining between them. This CDR3 reads CASSSEQPRGQFF. CDR3 sequence (DNA): TGCGCCAGCAGCAGCGAGCAACCCCGGGGGCAGTTCTTC.

This chain connects TRBV10-3 to TRBJ1-1, with a possible D match to TRBD1 (6 bases). The germline CDR1 and CDR2 sequences are ENHRY and SYGVKD. Trimming took 4 bases from V and 5 from J, leaving 8 bases between them. This CDR3 region has 12 residues. The CDR3 nucleotides are TGTGCCATCAGTGTTACAGGGACTGAAGCTTTCTTT. It is translated as CAISVTGTEAFF.